This T cell receptor (beta chain) was documented in a study of cytomegalovirus exposure and HLA in healthy donors. There are 15 residues in the CDR3. V was pared by 0 bases and J by 6 bases, with 15 bases between. CDR1 and CDR2 from the germline V gene are SGHRS and YFSETQ. Some clones are missing from TCRdb's copy, which holds only in-frame ones; the method was immunoSEQ multiplex PCR. The sample has some 290,000 clones; approximately 85% are singletons. The chain employs TRBV5-1 and TRBJ1-2; D is uncertain. The sequence came from a man aged 25-45 years in good health and CMV-seronegative. The source material was PBMCs. The CDR3 DNA reads as TGCGCCAGCAGCTTGGTGTTGACGGGGTTAGATGGCTACACCTTC. Residues: CASSLVLTGLDGYTF.